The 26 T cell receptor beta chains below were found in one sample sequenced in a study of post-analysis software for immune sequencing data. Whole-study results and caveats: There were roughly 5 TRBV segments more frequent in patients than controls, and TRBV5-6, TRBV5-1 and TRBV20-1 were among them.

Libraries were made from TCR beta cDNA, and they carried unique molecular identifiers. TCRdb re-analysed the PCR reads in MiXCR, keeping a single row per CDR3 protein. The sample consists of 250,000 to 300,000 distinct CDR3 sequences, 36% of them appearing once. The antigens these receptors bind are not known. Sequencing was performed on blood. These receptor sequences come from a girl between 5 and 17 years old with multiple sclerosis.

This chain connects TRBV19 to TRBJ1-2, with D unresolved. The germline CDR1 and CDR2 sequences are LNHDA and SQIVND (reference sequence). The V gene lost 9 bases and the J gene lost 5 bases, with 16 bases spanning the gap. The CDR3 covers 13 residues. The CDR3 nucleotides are TGTGCCAGGAGCGTTAGGACCGGATATGGCTACACCTTC. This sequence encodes CARSVRTGYGYTF.

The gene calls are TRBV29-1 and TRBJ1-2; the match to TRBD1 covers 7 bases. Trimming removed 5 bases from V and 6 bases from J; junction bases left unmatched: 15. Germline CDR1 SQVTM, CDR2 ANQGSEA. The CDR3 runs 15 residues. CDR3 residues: CSVTTGKTSGDGYTF. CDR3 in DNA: TGCAGCGTTACGACAGGGAAGACTTCAGGAGATGGCTACACCTTC.

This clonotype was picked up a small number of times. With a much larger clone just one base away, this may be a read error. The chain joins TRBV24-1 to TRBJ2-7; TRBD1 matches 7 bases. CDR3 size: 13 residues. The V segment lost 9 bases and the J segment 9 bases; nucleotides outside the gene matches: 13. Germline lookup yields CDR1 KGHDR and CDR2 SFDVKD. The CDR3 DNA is TGTGCCACCGGTACCCGGGACAGCCGACGGCAGTACTTC. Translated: CATGTRDSRRQYF.

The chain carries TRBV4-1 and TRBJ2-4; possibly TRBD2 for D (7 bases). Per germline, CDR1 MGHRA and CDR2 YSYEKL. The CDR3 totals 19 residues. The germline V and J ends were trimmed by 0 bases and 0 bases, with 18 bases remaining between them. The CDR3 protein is CASSQDLRGGSLAKNIQYF. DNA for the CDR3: TGCGCCAGCAGCCAAGATCTGAGGGGGGGGAGCCTAGCCAAAAACATTCAGTACTTC.

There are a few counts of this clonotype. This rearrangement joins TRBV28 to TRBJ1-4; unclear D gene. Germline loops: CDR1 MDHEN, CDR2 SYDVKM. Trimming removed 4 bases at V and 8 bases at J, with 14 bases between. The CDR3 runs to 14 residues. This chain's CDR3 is CASSSPVVEEKLFF. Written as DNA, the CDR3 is TGTGCCAGCAGTTCCCCGGTGGTTGAGGAAAAACTGTTTTTT.

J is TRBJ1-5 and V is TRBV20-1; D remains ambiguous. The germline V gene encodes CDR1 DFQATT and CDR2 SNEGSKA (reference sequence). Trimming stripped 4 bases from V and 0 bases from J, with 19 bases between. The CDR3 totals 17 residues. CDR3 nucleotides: TGCAGTGCTATAGACCCCTTACCGGATACTAGCAATCAGCCCCAGCATTTT. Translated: CSAIDPLPDTSNQPQHF.

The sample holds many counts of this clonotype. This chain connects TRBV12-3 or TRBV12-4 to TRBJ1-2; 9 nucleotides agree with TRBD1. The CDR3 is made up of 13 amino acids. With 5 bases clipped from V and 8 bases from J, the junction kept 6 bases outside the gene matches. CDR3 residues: CASSPSGQGGYTF. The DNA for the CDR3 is TGTGCCAGCAGTCCCTCGGGACAGGGCGGCTACACCTTC.

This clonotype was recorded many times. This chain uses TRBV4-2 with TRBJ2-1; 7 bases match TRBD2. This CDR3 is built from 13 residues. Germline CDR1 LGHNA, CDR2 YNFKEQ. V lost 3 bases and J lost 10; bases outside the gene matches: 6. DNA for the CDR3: TGTGCCAGCAGCCATACCCAACTAGCGGAGCAGTTCTTC. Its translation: CASSHTQLAEQFF.

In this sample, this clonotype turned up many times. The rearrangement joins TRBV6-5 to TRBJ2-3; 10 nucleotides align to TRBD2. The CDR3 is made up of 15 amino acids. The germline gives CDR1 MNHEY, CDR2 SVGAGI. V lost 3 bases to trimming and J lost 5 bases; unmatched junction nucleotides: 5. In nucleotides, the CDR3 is TGTGCCAGCAGTTATACTAGCGGGGTTGAAGATACGCAGTATTTT. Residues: CASSYTSGVEDTQYF.

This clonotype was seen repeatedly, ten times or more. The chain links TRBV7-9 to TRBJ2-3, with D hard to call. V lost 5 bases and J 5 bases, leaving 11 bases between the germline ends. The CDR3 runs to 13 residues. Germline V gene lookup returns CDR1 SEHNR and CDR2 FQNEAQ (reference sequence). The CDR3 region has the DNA TGTGCCAGCAGCAAAGTCGGCGGAGATACGCAGTATTTT. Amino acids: CASSKVGGDTQYF. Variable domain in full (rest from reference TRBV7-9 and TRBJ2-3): DTGVSQNPRHKITKRGQNVTFRCDPISEHNRLYWYRQTLGQGPEFLTYFQNEAQLEKSRLLSDRFSAERPKGSFSTLEIQRTEQGDSAMYLCASSKVGGDTQYFGPGTRLTVL.

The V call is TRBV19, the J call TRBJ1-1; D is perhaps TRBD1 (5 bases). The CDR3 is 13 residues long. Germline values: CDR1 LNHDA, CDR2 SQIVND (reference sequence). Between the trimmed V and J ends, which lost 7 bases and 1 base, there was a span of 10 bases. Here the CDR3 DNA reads TGTGCCAGTACGAAGGGGAAGAACACTGAAGCTTTCTTT. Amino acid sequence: CASTKGKNTEAFF.

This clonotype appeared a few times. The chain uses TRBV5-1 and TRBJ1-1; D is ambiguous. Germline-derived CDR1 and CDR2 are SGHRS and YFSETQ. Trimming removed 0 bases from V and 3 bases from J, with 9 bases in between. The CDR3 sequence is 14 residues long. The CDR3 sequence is CASSLDSRDTEAFF. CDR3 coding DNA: TGCGCCAGCAGCTTGGATTCCCGGGACACTGAAGCTTTCTTT.

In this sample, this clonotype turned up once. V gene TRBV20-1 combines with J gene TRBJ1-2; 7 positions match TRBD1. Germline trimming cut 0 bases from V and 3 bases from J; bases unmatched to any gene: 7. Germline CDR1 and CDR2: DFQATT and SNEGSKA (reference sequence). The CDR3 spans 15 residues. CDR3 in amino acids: CSAREMVGGDYGYTF. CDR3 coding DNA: TGCAGTGCTAGAGAAATGGTAGGGGGCGACTATGGCTACACCTTC.

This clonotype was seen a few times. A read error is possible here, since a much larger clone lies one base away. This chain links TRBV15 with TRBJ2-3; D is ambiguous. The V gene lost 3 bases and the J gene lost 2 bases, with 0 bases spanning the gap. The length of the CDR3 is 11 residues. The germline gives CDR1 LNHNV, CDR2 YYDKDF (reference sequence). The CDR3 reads CATSSTDTQYF. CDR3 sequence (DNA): TGTGCCACCAGCAGCACAGATACGCAGTATTTT.

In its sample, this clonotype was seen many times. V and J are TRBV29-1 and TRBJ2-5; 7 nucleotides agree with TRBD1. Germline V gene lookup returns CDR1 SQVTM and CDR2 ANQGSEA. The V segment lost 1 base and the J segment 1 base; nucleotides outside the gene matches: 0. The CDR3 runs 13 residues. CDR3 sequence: CSVEGQGQETQYF. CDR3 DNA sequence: TGCAGCGTTGAAGGACAGGGCCAAGAGACCCAGTACTTC.

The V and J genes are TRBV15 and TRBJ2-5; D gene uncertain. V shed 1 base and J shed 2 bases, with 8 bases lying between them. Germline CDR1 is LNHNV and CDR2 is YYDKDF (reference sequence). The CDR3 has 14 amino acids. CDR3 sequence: CATSRAKSQETQYF. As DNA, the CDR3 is TGTGCCACCAGCAGAGCCAAGAGTCAAGAGACCCAGTACTTC. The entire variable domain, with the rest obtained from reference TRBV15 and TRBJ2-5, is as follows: DAMVIQNPRYQVTQFGKPVTLSCSQTLNHNVMYWYQQKSSQAPKLLFHYYDKDFNNEADTPDNFQSRRPNTSFCFLDIRSPGLGDTAMYLCATSRAKSQETQYFGPGTRLLVL.

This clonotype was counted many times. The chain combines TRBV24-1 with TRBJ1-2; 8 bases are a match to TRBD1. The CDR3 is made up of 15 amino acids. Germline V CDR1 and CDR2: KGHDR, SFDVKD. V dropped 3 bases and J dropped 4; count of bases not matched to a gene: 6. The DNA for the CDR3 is TGTGCCACCAGTGATGACCGGACAGGGACCTATGGCTACACCTTC. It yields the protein CATSDDRTGTYGYTF.

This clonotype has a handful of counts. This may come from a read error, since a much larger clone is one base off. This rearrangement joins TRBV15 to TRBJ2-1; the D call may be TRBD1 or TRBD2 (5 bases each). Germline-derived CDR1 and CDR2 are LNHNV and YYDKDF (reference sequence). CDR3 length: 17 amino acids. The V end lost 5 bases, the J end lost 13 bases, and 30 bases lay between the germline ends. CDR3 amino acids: CATSSTDGLFIGETQFF. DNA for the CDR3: TGTGCCACCAGCTCGACAGACGGCCTTTTTATTGGGGAGACCCAGTTCTTC.

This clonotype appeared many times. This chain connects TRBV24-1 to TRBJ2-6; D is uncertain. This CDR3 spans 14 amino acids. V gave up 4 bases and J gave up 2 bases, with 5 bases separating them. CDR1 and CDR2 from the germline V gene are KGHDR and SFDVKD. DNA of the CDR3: TGTGCCACCAGTGAGCGGACTGGGGCCAACGTCCTGACTTTC. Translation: CATSERTGANVLTF.

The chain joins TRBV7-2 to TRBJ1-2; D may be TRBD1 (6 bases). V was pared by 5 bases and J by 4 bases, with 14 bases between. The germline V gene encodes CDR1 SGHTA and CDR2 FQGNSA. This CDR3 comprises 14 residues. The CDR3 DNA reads TGTGCCAGCAGCCCGATGGACAGATCCTATGGCTACACCTTC. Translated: CASSPMDRSYGYTF.

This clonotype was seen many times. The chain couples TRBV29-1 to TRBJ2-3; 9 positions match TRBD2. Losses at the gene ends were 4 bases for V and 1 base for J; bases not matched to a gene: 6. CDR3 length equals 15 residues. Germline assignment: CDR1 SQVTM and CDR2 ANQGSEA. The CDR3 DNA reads TGCAGCGTTGTTCCAGCGGGGGGTCGCACAGATACGCAGTATTTT. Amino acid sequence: CSVVPAGGRTDTQYF.

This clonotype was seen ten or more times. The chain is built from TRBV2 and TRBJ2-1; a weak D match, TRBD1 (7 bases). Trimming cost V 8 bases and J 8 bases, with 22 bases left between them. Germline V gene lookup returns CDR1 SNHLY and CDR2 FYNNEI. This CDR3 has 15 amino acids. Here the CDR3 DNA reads TGTGCCAGCCGATACGATGGGACAGCTAGCGATGAGCAGTTCTTC. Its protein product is CASRYDGTASDEQFF.

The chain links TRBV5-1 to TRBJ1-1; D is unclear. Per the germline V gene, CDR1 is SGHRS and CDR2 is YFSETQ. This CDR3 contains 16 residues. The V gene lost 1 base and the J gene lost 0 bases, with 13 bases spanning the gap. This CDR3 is CASSLWPATMNTEAFF. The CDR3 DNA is TGCGCCAGCAGCTTGTGGCCAGCTACCATGAACACTGAAGCTTTCTTT. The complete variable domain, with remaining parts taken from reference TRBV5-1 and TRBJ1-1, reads KAGVTQTPRYLIKTRGQQVTLSCSPISGHRSVSWYQQTPGQGLQFLFEYFSETQRNKGNFPGRFSGRQFSNSRSEMNVSTLELGDSALYLCASSLWPATMNTEAFFGQGTRLTVV.

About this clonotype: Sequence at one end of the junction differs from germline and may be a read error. The CDR3 is CTSSLTEGTDTQYF. In DNA, the CDR3 is TGTACCAGCAGCTTAACGGAAGGGACAGATACGCAGTATTTT. This chain links TRBV7-9 with TRBJ2-3; D unresolved. CDR3 length: 14 amino acids. Germline V gene lookup returns CDR1 SEHNR and CDR2 FQNEAQ (reference sequence).

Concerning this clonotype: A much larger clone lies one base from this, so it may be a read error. The CDR3 DNA sequence: TGCAGTGCTAGAACAGGGGCGTCCTACAATGAGCAGTACTTC. It translates to CSARTGASYNEQYF. The chain combines TRBV20-1 with TRBJ2-1, with 7 bases that match TRBD1. TRBJ2-7 matches the DNA end more closely, so the J call is doubtful. The CDR3 sequence is 14 residues long. Germline V gene lookup returns CDR1 DFQATT and CDR2 SNEGSKA (reference sequence).

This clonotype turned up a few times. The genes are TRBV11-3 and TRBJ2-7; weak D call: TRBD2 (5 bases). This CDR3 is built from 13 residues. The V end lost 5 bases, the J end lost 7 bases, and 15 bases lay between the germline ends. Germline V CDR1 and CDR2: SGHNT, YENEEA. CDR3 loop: CASSPRDKNEQYF. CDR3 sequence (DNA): TGTGCCAGCAGCCCGAGGGATAAGAATGAGCAGTACTTC.